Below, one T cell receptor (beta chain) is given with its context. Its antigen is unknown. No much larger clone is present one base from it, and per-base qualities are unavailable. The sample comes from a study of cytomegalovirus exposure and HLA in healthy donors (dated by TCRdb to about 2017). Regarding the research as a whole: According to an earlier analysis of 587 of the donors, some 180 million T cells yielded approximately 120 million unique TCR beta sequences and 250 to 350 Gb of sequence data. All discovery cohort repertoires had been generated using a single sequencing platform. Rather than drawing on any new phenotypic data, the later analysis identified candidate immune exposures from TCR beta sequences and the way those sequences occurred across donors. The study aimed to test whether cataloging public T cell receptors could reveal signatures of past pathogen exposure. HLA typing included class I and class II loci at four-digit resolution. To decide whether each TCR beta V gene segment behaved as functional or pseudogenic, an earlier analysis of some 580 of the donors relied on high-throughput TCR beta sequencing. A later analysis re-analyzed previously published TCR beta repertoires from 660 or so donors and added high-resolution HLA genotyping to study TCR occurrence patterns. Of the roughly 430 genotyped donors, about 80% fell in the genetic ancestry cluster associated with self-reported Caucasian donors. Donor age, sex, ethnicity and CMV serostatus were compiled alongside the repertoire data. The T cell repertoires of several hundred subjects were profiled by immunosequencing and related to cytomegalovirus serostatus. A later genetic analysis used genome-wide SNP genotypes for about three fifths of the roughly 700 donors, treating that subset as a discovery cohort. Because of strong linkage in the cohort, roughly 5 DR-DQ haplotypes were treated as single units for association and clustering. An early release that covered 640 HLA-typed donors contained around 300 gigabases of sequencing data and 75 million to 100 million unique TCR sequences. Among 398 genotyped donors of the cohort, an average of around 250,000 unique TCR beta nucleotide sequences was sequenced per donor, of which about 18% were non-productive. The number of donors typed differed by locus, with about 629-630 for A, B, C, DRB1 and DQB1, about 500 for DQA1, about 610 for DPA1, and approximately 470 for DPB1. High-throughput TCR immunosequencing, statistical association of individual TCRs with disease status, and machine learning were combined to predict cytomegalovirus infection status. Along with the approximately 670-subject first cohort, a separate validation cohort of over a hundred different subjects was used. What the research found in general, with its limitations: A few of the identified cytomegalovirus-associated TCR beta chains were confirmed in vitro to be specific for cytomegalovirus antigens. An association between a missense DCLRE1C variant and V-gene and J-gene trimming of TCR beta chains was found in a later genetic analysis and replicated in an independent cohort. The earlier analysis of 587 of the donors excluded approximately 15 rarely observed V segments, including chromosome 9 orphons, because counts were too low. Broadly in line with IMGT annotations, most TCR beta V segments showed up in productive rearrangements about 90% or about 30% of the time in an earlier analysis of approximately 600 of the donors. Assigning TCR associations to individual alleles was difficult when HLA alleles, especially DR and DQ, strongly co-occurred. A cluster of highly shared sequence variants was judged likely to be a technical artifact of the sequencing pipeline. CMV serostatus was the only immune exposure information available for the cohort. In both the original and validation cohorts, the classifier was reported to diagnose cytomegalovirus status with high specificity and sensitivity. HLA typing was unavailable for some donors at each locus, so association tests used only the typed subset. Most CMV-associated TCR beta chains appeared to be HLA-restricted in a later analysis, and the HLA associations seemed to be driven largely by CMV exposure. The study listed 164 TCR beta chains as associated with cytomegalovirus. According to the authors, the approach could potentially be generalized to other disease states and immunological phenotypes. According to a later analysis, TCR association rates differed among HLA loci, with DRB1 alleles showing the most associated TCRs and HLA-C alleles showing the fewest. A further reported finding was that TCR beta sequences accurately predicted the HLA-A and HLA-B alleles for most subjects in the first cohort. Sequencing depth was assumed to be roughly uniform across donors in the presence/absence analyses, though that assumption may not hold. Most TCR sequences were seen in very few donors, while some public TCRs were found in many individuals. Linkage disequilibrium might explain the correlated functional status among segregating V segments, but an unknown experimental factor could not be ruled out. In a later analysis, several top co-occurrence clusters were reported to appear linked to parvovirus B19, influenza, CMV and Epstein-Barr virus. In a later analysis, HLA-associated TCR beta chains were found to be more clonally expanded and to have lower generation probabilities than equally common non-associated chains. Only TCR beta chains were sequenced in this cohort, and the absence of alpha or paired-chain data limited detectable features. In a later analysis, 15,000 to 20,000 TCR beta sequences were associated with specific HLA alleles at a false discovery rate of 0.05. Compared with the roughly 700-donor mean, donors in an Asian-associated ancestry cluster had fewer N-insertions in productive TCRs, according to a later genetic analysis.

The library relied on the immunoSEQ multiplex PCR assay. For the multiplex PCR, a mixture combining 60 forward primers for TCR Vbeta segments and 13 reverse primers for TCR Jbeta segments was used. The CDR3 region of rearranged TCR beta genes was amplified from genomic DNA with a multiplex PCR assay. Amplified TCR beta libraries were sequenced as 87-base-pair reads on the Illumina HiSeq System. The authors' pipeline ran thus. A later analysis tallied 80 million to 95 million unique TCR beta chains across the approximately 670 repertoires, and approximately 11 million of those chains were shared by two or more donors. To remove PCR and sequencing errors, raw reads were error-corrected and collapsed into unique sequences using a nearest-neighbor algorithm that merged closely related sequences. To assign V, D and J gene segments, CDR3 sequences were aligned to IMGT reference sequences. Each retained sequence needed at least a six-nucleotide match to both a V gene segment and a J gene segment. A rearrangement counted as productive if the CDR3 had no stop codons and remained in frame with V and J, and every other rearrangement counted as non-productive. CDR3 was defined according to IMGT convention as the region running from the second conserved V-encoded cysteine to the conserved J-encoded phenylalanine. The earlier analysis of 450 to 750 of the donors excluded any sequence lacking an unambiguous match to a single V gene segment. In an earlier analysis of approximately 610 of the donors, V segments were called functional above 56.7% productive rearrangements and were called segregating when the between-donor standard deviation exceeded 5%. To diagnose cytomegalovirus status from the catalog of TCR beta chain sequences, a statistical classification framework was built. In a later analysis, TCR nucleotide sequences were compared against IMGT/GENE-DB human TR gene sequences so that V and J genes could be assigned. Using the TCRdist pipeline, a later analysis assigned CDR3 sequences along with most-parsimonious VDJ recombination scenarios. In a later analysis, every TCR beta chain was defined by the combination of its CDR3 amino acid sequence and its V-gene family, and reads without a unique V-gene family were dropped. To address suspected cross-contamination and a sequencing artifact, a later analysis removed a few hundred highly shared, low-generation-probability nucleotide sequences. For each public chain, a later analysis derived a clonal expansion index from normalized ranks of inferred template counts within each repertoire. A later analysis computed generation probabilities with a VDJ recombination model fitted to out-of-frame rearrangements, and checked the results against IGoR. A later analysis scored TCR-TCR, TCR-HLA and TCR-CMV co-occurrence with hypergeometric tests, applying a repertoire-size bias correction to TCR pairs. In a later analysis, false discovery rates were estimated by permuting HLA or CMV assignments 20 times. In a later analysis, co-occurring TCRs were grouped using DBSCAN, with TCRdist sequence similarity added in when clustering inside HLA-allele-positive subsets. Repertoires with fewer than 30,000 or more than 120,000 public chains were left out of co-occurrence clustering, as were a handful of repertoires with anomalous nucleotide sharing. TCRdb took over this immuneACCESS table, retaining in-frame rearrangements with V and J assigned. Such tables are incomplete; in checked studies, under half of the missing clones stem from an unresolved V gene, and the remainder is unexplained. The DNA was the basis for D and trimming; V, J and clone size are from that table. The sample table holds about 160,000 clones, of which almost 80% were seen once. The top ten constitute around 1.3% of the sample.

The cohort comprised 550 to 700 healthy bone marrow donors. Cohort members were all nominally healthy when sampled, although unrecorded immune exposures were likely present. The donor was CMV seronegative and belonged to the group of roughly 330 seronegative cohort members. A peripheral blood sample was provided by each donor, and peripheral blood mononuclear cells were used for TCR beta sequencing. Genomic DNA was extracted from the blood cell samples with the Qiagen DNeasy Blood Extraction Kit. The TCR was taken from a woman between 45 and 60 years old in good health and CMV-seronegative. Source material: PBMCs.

CDR3 region: CASSSTSSSTDTQYF. The nucleotides read TGTGCCAGCAGTTCGACTAGTTCAAGCACAGATACGCAGTATTTT. The chain uses TRBV7-6 and TRBJ2-3, and perhaps TRBD2 as D gene, on 6 matching bases. Cut back by 6 bases and 0 bases, the V and J ends lie 13 bases apart. CDR1 SGHVS and CDR2 FNYEAQ are derived from the germline V gene. From cysteine to phenylalanine, the CDR3 is 15 amino acids long. CDR3 DNA is the only sequence kept; it has 45 bases, read in frame from the first base.